Listed here are 21 T cell receptor beta chains from one sample, sequenced in a study of long-term antiretroviral therapy in people with HIV. The assay used was immunoSEQ (version v3.0), run at survey level. The repertoire was sequenced with immunoSEQ multiplex PCR; TCRdb's copy has only in-frame clones and lacks some. The profile shows about 25,000 clones, around nine tenths of them singletons. Source: unsorted PBMCs, taken more than 4.4 years after starting antiretroviral therapy. These receptors came from a man between 25 and 39 years old with HIV.

The chain carries TRBV13 and TRBJ2-2; D is perhaps TRBD2 (7 bases). Germline V gene data show CDR1 as PRHDT and CDR2 as FYEKMQ (reference sequence). The CDR3 runs 15 residues. V was shortened by 6 bases and J by 6 bases, with 17 bases between the two germline ends. This CDR3 reads CASSYGPGGPGELFF. The DNA of the CDR3 is TGTGCCAGCAGTTACGGCCCGGGGGGCCCCGGGGAGCTGTTTTTT.

This clone was seen only once. At one of its ends the junction is not consistent with the germline gene, which may arise from a read error. This chain uses TRBV7-7 with TRBJ2-2, with 11 bases that match TRBD2. CDR3 length: 14 residues. Germline loops: CDR1 SSHAT, CDR2 FNYEAQ (reference sequence). The CDR3: CASSLRTSGGELFF. The CDR3 nucleotides read TGTGCTAGCAGCTTACGGACTAGCGGGGGGGAGCTGTTTTTT.

The gene calls are TRBV7-2 and TRBJ2-2, with TRBD2 identical over 11 bases. Trimming at V came to 6 bases and at J to 4 bases, leaving 13 bases not matched to a gene. Germline V gene sequence: CDR1 SGHTA, CDR2 FQGNSA. The CDR3 has 18 residues. CDR3 DNA sequence: TGTGCCAGCAGGCGCTCCACTCTAGCGGGAGGACGCACCGGGGAGCTGTTTTTT. Translated: CASRRSTLAGGRTGELFF.

The chain combines TRBV7-8 with TRBJ2-5; 7 nucleotides match TRBD1. The germline gives CDR1 SGHVS, CDR2 FQNEAQ. J was trimmed by 5 bases and V by 1 base; bases with no gene match: 7. The CDR3 extends over 15 amino acids. The CDR3 reads CASSLVWGQIETQYF. The CDR3 DNA follows: TGTGCCAGCAGCTTAGTTTGGGGACAGATTGAGACCCAGTACTTC.

This chain joins TRBV13 and TRBJ1-1, with a tentative D call TRBD1 (6 bases). V lost 5 bases to trimming and J lost 4 bases, with 11 bases between them. This CDR3 spans 13 amino acids. Looked up from germline, CDR1 is PRHDT and CDR2 is FYEKMQ (reference sequence). The CDR3 nucleotides are TGTGCCAGCAGCGGAGGGGGTTCCACTGAAGCTTTCTTT. It codes for CASSGGGSTEAFF.

This chain links TRBV7-3 with TRBJ2-7; 7 bases match TRBD1. Germline lookup yields CDR1 SGHTA and CDR2 FQGTGA. The CDR3 is 13 residues long. The V gene end was trimmed by 6 bases and the J gene end by 6 bases; junction bases not matched to a gene: 8. The CDR3 spells CASSSSYRGEQYF. The CDR3 DNA reads as TGTGCCAGCAGTTCCTCCTACAGGGGCGAGCAGTACTTC.

The CDR3 loop reads CASSDRGGPGSPLHF. The CDR3, as DNA: TGCGCCAGCAGCGATCGGGGGGGGCCAGGTTCACCCCTCCACTTT. V usage is TRBV4-3 and J usage is TRBJ1-6; TRBD1 is a possible D gene (6 bases). From germline, CDR1 is LGHNA and CDR2 YSLEER. V lost 5 bases, J lost 9 bases, and 17 bases lay in between. The CDR3 loop spans 15 amino acids.

The chain links TRBV5-6 to TRBJ1-1; no clear D gene. V lost 0 bases to trimming and J lost 5 bases, with 5 bases between them. Germline V gene lookup returns CDR1 SGHDT and CDR2 YYEEEE. The CDR3 is 12 residues long. The CDR3 is CASSLVGTEAFF. For the CDR3, the DNA is TGTGCCAGCAGCTTGGTCGGGACTGAAGCTTTCTTT.

This rearrangement joins TRBV27 to TRBJ2-7, with D possibly TRBD2 on 5 matching bases. CDR1 is MNHEY and CDR2 is SMNVEV in the germline V gene (reference sequence). The CDR3 sequence is 15 residues long. V was clipped by 6 bases and J by 5 bases, with 20 bases between them. The CDR3 region is CASSPTLLEAHEQYF. The CDR3 bases are TGTGCCAGCAGCCCCACCTTACTAGAGGCCCACGAGCAGTACTTC.

This clone occurred once. The gene calls are TRBV4-2 and TRBJ1-2, with D unclear. The CDR3 spans 12 residues. The V end was cut by 0 bases, the J end by 8 bases, with 7 bases between. CDR1 is LGHNA, CDR2 YNFKEQ, per germline. The CDR3 sequence: CASSQETVGYTF. The DNA of the CDR3 is TGTGCCAGCAGCCAAGAGACCGTAGGCTACACCTTC.

The chain combines TRBV4-1 with TRBJ1-1, with 7 nucleotides matching TRBD1. Germline values: CDR1 MGHRA, CDR2 YSYEKL. The CDR3 loop spans 16 amino acids. V shed 5 bases, J shed 0 bases, and the junction held 9 bases outside the gene matches. CDR3 residues: CASSARTGPMNTEAFF. As DNA, the CDR3 is TGCGCCAGCAGCGCTCGGACAGGCCCAATGAACACTGAAGCTTTCTTT.

The rearrangement joins TRBV18 to TRBJ1-2, with D hard to call. V was pared by 3 bases and J by 5 bases, with 16 bases between. Germline CDR1 reads KGHSH; CDR2 reads LQKENI. The CDR3 loop spans 15 amino acids. CDR3 residues: CASSPGEGRYYGYTF. The CDR3 DNA follows: TGTGCCAGCTCACCCGGGGAGGGTCGTTATTATGGCTACACCTTC.

The chain uses TRBV5-1 and TRBJ2-5; a weak D match, TRBD2 (6 bases). The CDR3 length is 13 residues. Germline CDR1 SGHRS, CDR2 YFSETQ. Trimming shortened V by 5 bases and J by 5 bases, and 13 bases separated the two germline ends. CDR3 sequence: CASRALGLETQYF. Written as DNA, the CDR3 is TGCGCCAGCAGGGCTCTGGGACTGGAGACCCAGTACTTC.

This chain joins TRBV19 and TRBJ2-7; TRBD1 might be the D (6 bases). Germline V gives CDR1 LNHDA, CDR2 SQIVND (reference sequence). V shed 9 bases and J shed 0 bases, with 12 bases lying between them. The CDR3 spans 13 residues. For the CDR3, the DNA is TGTGCCAGCTCCGACAGGATCTCCTACGAGCAGTACTTC. This codes for CASSDRISYEQYF.

The chain has TRBV7-9 and TRBJ1-5, with D maybe TRBD1 (5 bases). Germline V gene sequence: CDR1 SEHNR, CDR2 FQNEAQ (reference sequence). The V gene lost 6 bases and the J gene lost 5 bases, with 17 bases spanning the gap. There are 15 residues in the CDR3. In DNA, the CDR3 is TGTGCCAGCAGTCGGGGACTGCCAGTCGATCAGCCCCAGCATTTT. Its translation is CASSRGLPVDQPQHF.

This sequence joins TRBV19 and TRBJ1-2; perhaps TRBD1 as D (5 bases). Germline assignment: CDR1 LNHDA and CDR2 SQIVND (reference sequence). V was pared by 3 bases and J by 8 bases, with 13 bases between. This CDR3 is 13 amino acids long. The CDR3 coding sequence is TGTGCCAGTAGTATGACAGCCTCCGGCGGCTACACCTTC. Amino acids: CASSMTASGGYTF.

This clone was seen just once. CDR3: CAGDQGSRPYEQYF. In DNA form, the CDR3 reads TGTGCCGGTGACCAGGGTAGTCGCCCCTACGAGCAGTACTTC. This chain joins TRBV30 and TRBJ2-7, with a weak D call TRBD1 (5 bases). Trimming removed 8 bases from V and 2 bases from J, with 19 bases in between. CDR3 length: 14 residues. The germline V gene encodes CDR1 GTSNPN and CDR2 SVGIG (reference sequence).

The chain uses TRBV6-5 and TRBJ1-1; D is uncertain. Looked up from germline, CDR1 is MNHEY and CDR2 is SVGAGI. This CDR3 spans 13 amino acids. The V end lost 6 bases, the J end lost 0 bases, and 8 bases lay between the germline ends. The CDR3 sequence: CASRQRMNTEAFF. CDR3 in DNA: TGTGCCAGCAGACAGAGAATGAACACTGAAGCTTTCTTT.

V and J are TRBV7-2 and TRBJ2-7; 8 bases map to TRBD2. The CDR3 consists of 14 residues. CDR1 SGHTA and CDR2 FQGNSA come from the germline V gene. V lost 10 bases and J lost 0; bases outside the gene matches: 8. CDR3 coding DNA: TGTGCCACAACCCCCGGGACTAGCTCCTACGAGCAGTACTTC. Amino acid sequence: CATTPGTSSYEQYF.

This sequence joins TRBV28 and TRBJ1-5; D not certain. The CDR3 covers 17 residues. CDR1 MDHEN and CDR2 SYDVKM come from the germline V gene. V was pared by 1 base and J by 3 bases, with 16 bases between. The CDR3, as DNA: TGTGCCAGCAGTTTATTCCCCCTGGGCCTAGCCAATCAGCCCCAGCATTTT. Residues: CASSLFPLGLANQPQHF.

This chain uses TRBV20-1 with TRBJ2-7, with D unresolved. The CDR3 sequence is 11 residues long. Germline CDR1 reads DFQATT; CDR2 reads SNEGSKA (reference sequence). Trimming removed 0 bases at V and 4 bases at J, with 4 bases between. CDR3 bases: TGCAGTGCTAGAGATAAATACGAGCAGTACTTC. Its translation is CSARDKYEQYF.